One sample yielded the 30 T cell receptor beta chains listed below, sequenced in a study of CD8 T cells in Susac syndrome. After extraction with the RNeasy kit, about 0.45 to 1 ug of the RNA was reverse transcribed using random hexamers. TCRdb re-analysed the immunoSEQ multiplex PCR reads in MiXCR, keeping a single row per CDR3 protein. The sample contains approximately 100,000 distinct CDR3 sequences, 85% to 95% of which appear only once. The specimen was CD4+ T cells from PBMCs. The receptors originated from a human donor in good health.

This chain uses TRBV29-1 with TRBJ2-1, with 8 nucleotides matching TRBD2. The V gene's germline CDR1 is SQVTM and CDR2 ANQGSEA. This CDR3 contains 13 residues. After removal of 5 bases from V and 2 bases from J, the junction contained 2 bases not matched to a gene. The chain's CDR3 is CSVLGGAYNEQFF. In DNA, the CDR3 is TGCAGCGTTCTCGGGGGGGCCTACAATGAGCAGTTCTTC.

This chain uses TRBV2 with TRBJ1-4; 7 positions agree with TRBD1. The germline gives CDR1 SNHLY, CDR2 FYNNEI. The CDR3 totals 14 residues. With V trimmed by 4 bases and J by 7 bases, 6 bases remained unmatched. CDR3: CASSVRDRLEKLFF. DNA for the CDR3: TGTGCCAGCAGTGTCCGGGACAGACTTGAAAAACTGTTTTTT. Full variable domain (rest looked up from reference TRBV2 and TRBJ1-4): EPEVTQTPSHQVTQMGQEVILRCVPISNHLYFYWYRQILGQKVEFLVSFYNNEISEKSEIFDDQFSVERPDGSNFTLKIRSTKLEDSAMYFCASSVRDRLEKLFFGSGTQLSVL.

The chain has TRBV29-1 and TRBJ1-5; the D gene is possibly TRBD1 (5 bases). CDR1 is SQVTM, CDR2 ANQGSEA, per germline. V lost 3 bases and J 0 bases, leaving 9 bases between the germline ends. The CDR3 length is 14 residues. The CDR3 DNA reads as TGCAGCGTTGACGGAGGGGCTAGCAATCAGCCCCAGCATTTT. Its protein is CSVDGGASNQPQHF.

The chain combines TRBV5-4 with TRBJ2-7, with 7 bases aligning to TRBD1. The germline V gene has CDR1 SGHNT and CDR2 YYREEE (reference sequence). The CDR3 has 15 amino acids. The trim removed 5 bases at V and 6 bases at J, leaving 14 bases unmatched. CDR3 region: CASSFGQAGVTEQYF. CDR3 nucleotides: TGTGCCAGCAGTTTCGGACAGGCGGGCGTCACCGAGCAGTACTTC.

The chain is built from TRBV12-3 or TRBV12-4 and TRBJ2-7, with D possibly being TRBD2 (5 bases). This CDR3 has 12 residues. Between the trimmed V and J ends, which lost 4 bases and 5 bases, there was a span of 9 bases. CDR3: CASSWELDEQYF. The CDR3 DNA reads TGTGCCAGCAGTTGGGAGTTGGACGAGCAGTACTTC.

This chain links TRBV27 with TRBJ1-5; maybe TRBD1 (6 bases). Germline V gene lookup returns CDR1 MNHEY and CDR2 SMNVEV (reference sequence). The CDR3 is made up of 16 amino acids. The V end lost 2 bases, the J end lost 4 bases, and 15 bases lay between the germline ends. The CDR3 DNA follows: TGTGCCAGCAGTTTAGCCCTAGGGGGGCTGAATCAGCCCCAGCATTTT. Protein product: CASSLALGGLNQPQHF.

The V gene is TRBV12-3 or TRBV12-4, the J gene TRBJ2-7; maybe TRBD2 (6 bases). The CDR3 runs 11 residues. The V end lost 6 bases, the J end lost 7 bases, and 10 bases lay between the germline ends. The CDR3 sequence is CASRGGGEQYF. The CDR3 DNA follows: TGTGCCAGCAGAGGCGGAGGGGAGCAGTACTTC.

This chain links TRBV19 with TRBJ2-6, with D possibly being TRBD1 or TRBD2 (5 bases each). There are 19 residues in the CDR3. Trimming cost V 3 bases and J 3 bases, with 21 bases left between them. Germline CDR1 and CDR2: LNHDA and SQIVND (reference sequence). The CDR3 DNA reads TGTGCCAGTAGTATGAACGGGGCAGGGACCTCGATTGGGGCCAACGTCCTGACTTTC. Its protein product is CASSMNGAGTSIGANVLTF.

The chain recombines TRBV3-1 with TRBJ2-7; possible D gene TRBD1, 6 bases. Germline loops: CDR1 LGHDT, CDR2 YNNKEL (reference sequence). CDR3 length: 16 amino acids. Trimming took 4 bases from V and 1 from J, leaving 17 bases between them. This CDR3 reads CASSPTPGANSYEQYF. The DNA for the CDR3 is TGTGCCAGCAGCCCGACCCCAGGGGCCAATTCCTACGAGCAGTACTTC.

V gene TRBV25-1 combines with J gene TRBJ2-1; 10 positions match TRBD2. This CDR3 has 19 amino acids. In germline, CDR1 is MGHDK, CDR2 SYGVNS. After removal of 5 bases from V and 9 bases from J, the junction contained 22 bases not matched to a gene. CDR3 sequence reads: CASSHWTSGEAAIVGEQFF. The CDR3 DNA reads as TGTGCCAGCAGTCATTGGACTAGCGGAGAAGCGGCCATTGTCGGTGAGCAGTTCTTC.

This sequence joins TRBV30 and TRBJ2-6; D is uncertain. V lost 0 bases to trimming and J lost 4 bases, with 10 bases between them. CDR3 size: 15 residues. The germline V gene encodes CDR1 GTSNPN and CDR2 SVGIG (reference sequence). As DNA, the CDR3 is TGTGCCTGGAGTGTTGGACCACTCGGGGCCAACGTCCTGACTTTC. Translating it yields CAWSVGPLGANVLTF.

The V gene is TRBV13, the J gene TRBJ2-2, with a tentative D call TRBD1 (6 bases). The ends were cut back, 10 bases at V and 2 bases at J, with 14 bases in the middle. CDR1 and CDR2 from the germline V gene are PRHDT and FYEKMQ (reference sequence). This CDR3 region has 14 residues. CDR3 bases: TGTGCCACCGTACGCAGGGGCAACACCGGGGAGCTGTTTTTT. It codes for CATVRRGNTGELFF.

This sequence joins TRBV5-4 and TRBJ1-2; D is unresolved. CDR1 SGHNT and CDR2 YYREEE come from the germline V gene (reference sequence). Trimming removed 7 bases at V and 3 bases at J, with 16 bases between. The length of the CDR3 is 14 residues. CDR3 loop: CASSLPDGDYGYTF. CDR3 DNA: TGTGCCAGCTCTCTCCCCGACGGGGACTATGGCTACACCTTC.

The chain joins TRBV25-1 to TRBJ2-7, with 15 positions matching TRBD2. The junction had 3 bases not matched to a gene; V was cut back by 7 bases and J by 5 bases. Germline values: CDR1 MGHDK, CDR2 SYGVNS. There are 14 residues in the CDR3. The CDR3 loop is CASTGTSGRNEQYF. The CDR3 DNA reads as TGTGCCAGCACTGGGACTAGCGGGAGGAACGAGCAGTACTTC.

The chain's CDR3 is CASSPRLVGGQDEQYF. CDR3 nucleotide sequence: TGTGCCAGCAGCCCTCGCCTGGTTGGCGGGCAAGACGAGCAGTACTTC. This rearrangement joins TRBV9 to TRBJ2-7, with a tentative D call TRBD2 (5 bases). Per the germline V gene, CDR1 is SGDLS and CDR2 is YYNGEE. V dropped 4 bases and J dropped 5 bases, with 22 bases sitting between them. The CDR3 spans 16 residues.

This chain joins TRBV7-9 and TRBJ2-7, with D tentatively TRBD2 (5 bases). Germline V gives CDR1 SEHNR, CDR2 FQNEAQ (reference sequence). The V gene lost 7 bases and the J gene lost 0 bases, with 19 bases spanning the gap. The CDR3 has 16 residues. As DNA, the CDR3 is TGTGCCAGCACCGTTCTTGGAGGAGTTGTCTCCTACGAGCAGTACTTC. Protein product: CASTVLGGVVSYEQYF.

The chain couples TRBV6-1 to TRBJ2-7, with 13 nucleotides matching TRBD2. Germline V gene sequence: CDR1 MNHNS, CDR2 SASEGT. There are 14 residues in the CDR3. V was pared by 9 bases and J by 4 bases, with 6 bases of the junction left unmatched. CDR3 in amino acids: CASSPGLAGYEQYF. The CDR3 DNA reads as TGTGCCAGTTCTCCGGGACTAGCGGGATACGAGCAGTACTTC.

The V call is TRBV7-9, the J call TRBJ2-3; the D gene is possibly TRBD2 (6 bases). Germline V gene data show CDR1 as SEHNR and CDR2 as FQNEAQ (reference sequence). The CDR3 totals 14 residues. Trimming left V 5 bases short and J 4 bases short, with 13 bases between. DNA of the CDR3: TGTGCCAGCAGCCTCCGGGACTTCGCAGATACGCAGTATTTT. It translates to CASSLRDFADTQYF.

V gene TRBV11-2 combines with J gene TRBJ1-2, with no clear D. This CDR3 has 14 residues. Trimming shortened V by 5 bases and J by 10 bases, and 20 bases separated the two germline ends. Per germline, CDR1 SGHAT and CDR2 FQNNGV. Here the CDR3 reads CASSPSPGVFIYTF. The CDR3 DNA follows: TGTGCCAGCAGCCCAAGTCCGGGCGTATTTATCTACACCTTC. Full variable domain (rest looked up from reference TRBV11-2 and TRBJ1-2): EAGVAQSPRYKIIEKRQSVAFWCNPISGHATLYWYQQILGQGPKLLIQFQNNGVVDDSQLPKDRFSAERLKGVDSTLKIQPAKLEDSAVYLCASSPSPGVFIYTFGSGTRLTVV.

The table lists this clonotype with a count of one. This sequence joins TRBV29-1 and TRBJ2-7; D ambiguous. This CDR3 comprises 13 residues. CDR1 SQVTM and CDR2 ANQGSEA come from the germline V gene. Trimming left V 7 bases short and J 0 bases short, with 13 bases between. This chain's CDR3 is CSAEPLSSYEQYF. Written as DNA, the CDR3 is TGCAGCGCCGAACCCCTGAGCTCCTACGAGCAGTACTTC.

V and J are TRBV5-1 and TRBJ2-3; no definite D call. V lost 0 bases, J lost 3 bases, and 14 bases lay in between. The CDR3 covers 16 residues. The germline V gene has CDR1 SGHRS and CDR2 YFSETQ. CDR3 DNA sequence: TGCGCCAGCAGCTTGGGCGACTCGCTGAAGACAGATACGCAGTATTTT. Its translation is CASSLGDSLKTDTQYF.

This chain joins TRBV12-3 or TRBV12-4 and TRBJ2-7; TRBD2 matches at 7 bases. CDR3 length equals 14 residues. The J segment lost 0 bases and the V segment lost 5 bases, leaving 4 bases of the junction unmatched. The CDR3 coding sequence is TGTGCCAGCAGTCCTAGCGGTAGCTCCTACGAGCAGTACTTC. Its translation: CASSPSGSSYEQYF.

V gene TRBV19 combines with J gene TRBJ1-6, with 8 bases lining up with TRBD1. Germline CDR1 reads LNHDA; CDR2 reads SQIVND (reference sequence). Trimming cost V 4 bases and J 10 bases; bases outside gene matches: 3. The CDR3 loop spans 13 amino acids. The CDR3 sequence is CASSTQGGSPLHF. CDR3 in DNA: TGTGCCAGTAGTACACAGGGGGGCTCACCCCTCCACTTT.

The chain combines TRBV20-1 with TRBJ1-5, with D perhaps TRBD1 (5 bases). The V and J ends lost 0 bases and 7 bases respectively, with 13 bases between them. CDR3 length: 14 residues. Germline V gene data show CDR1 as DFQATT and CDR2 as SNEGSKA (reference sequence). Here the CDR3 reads CSARDGQGGQPQHF. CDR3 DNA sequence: TGCAGTGCTAGAGATGGGCAGGGCGGACAGCCCCAGCATTTT.

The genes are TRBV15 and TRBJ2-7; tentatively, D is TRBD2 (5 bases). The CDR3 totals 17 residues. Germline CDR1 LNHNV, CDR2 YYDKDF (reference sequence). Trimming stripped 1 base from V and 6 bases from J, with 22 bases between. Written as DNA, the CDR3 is TGTGCCACCAGCAGAGGAAAATCTCGACGGGGAGTAACCGAGCAGTACTTC. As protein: CATSRGKSRRGVTEQYF.

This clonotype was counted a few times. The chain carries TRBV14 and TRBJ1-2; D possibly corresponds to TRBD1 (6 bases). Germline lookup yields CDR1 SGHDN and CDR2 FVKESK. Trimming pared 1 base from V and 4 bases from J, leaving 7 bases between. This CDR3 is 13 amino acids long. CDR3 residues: CASSQGDIYGYTF. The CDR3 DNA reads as TGTGCCAGCAGCCAAGGGGACATCTATGGCTACACCTTC.

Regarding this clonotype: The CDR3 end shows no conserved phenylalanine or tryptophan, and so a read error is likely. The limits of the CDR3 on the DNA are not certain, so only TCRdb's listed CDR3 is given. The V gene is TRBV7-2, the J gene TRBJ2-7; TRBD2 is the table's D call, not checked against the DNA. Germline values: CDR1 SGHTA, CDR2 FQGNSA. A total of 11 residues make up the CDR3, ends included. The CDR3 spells CASTNGGLIQI.

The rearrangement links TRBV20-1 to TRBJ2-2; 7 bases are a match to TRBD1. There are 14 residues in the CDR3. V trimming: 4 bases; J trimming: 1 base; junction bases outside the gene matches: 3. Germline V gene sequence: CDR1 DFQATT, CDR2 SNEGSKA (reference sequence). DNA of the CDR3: TGCAGTGCTATCCGGGACAGGAACACCGGGGAGCTGTTTTTT. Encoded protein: CSAIRDRNTGELFF.

The CDR3, as DNA: TGTGCCAGCAGCTTATTCCCGGGAACCGGGGAGCTGTTTTTT. Translation: CASSLFPGTGELFF. This chain links TRBV7-3 with TRBJ2-2; TRBD2 is a possible D gene (5 bases). The CDR3 runs to 14 residues. Trimming stripped 2 bases from V and 5 bases from J, with 9 bases between. Germline CDR1 is SGHTA and CDR2 is FQGTGA.

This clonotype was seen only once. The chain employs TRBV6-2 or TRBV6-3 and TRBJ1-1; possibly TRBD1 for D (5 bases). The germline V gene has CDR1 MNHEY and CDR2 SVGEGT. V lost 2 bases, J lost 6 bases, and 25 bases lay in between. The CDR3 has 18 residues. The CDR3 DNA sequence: TGTGCCAGCAGTTACAGTATCGACAGCCTAGATGGGTTTTCTGAAGCTTTCTTT. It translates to CASSYSIDSLDGFSEAFF.